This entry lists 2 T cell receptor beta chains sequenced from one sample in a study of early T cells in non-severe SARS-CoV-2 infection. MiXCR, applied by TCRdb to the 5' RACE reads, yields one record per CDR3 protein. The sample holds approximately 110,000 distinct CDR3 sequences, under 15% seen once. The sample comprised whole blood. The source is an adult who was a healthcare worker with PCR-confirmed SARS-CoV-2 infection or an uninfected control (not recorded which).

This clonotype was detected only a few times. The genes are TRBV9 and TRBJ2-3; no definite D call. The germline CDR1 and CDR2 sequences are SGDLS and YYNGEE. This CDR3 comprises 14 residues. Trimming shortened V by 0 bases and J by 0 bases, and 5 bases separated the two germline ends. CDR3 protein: CASSVDFSTDTQYF. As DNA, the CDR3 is TGTGCCAGCAGCGTAGACTTTAGCACAGATACGCAGTATTTT. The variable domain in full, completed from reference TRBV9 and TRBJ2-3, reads DSGVTQTPKHLITATGQRVTLRCSPRSGDLSVYWYQQSLDQGLQFLIQYYNGEERAKGNILERFSAQQFPDLHSELNLSSLELGDSALYFCASSVDFSTDTQYFGPGTRLTVL.

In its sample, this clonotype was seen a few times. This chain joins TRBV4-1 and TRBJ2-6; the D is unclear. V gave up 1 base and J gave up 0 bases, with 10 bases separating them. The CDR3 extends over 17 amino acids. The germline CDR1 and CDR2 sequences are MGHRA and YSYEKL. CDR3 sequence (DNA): TGCGCCAGCAGCCAAGTAGAGATTACCTCTGGGGCCAACGTCCTGACTTTC. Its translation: CASSQVEITSGANVLTF.